This is a list of T cell receptor beta chains from one sample in a study of blood T cells in healthy people across ages. TCRdb re-called the 5' RACE reads through MiXCR, storing one row per CDR3 protein. This table holds 540,000 or so distinct CDR3 sequences, less than 25% found once. This sample also appeared in a second study, on T cells of mothers and their children.

Sequenced sample: blood. The receptor set was obtained from a boy between 5 and 17 years old in good health. Each CDR3 is given with its conserved first and last residue. The order of the fields is V gene, D gene, J gene, clone size, CDR3 protein, CDR3 DNA. D genes are given only for firm matches. Clone size is stated in some rows and not others, as once, few, many or a class when expanded.

v_gene: TRBV7-2; d_gene: .; j_gene: TRBJ1-2; abundance: .; CDR3aa: CASSSWEGRGYTF; CDR3nt: TGTGCCAGCAGCTCGTGGGAGGGGAGGGGCTACACCTTC
v_gene: TRBV5-1; d_gene: TRBD1; j_gene: TRBJ1-1; abundance: few; CDR3aa: CASRQGRTEAFF; CDR3nt: TGCGCCAGCAGACAGGGGCGGACTGAAGCTTTCTTT
v_gene: TRBV30; d_gene: TRBD1; j_gene: TRBJ2-2; abundance: few; CDR3aa: CAWSGDRIIGELFF; CDR3nt: TGTGCCTGGAGTGGGGACAGGATCATCGGGGAGCTGTTTTTT
v_gene: TRBV15; d_gene: TRBD1; j_gene: TRBJ1-6; abundance: few; CDR3aa: CATSRGTGAMPLHF; CDR3nt: TGTGCCACCAGCAGAGGGACAGGGGCAATGCCCCTCCACTTT
v_gene: TRBV30; d_gene: .; j_gene: TRBJ1-1; abundance: .; CDR3aa: CAWSEVTEAFF; CDR3nt: TGTGCCTGGAGCGAGGTGACTGAAGCTTTCTTT
v_gene: TRBV25-1; d_gene: .; j_gene: TRBJ2-4; abundance: few; CDR3aa: CASSTKNIQYF; CDR3nt: TGTGCCAGCAGTACAAAAAACATTCAGTACTTC
v_gene: TRBV7-9; d_gene: .; j_gene: TRBJ2-1; abundance: .; CDR3aa: CASSFPLSGGIYNEQFF; CDR3nt: TGTGCCAGCAGCTTTCCCTTGTCCGGGGGAATTTACAATGAGCAGTTCTTC
v_gene: TRBV28; d_gene: .; j_gene: TRBJ2-3; abundance: few; CDR3aa: CASRTGTLTDTQYF; CDR3nt: TGTGCCAGCAGAACCGGGACTCTCACAGATACGCAGTATTTT
v_gene: TRBV9; d_gene: TRBD2; j_gene: TRBJ2-7; abundance: once; CDR3aa: CASSVEPGLGTGEQYF; CDR3nt: TGTGCCAGCAGCGTTGAGCCGGGACTAGGAACAGGCGAGCAGTACTTC
v_gene: TRBV20-1; d_gene: TRBD2; j_gene: TRBJ2-1; abundance: few; CDR3aa: CSARGLAESSYNEQFF; CDR3nt: TGCAGTGCTAGAGGACTAGCGGAGTCGTCCTACAATGAGCAGTTCTTC
v_gene: TRBV7-2; d_gene: TRBD1; j_gene: TRBJ2-7; abundance: .; CDR3aa: CASSFDRGSSYEQHF; CDR3nt: TGTGCCAGCAGCTTTGACAGGGGGAGCTCCTACGAGCAGCACTTC
v_gene: TRBV9; d_gene: .; j_gene: TRBJ2-4; abundance: many; CDR3aa: CASSGPKNIQYF; CDR3nt: TGCGCCAGCAGCGGACCCAAAAACATTCAGTACTTC
v_gene: TRBV20-1; d_gene: .; j_gene: TRBJ2-7; abundance: few; CDR3aa: CSALPRTLYEQYF; CDR3nt: TGCAGTGCCCTTCCACGGACTCTCTACGAGCAGTACTTC
v_gene: TRBV29-1; d_gene: .; j_gene: TRBJ1-1; abundance: .; CDR3aa: CSVEEDYEAFF; CDR3nt: TGCAGCGTTGAAGAGGACTATGAAGCTTTCTTT
v_gene: TRBV7-6; d_gene: .; j_gene: TRBJ1-6; abundance: once; CDR3aa: CASSYTGRNSPLHF; CDR3nt: TGTGCCAGCAGTTATACTGGTCGGAATTCACCCCTCCACTTT
v_gene: TRBV6-5; d_gene: .; j_gene: TRBJ2-5; abundance: many; CDR3aa: CASSPGSHGTQYF; CDR3nt: TGTGCCAGCAGTCCCGGGTCTCACGGGACCCAGTACTTC
v_gene: TRBV7-8; d_gene: TRBD1; j_gene: TRBJ2-2; abundance: .; CDR3aa: CASSPRTGGFGELFF; CDR3nt: TGTGCCAGCAGCCCCCGGACAGGGGGGTTCGGGGAGCTGTTTTTT
v_gene: TRBV28; d_gene: .; j_gene: TRBJ2-5; abundance: .; CDR3aa: CATSRLSQETQYF; CDR3nt: TGTGCCACCTCCCGGCTTAGCCAAGAGACCCAGTACTTC
v_gene: TRBV7-9; d_gene: .; j_gene: TRBJ2-3; abundance: .; CDR3aa: CASSTRGPTDTQYF; CDR3nt: TGTGCCAGCAGCACCCGGGGCCCCACAGATACGCAGTATTTT
v_gene: TRBV4-3; d_gene: .; j_gene: TRBJ2-1; abundance: .; CDR3aa: CASSLEKGLSYNEQFF; CDR3nt: TGCGCCAGCAGCTTAGAGAAGGGGCTCTCCTACAATGAGCAGTTCTTC
v_gene: TRBV7-2; d_gene: TRBD1; j_gene: TRBJ2-7; abundance: .; CDR3aa: CASSAGTGGIYEQYF; CDR3nt: TGTGCCAGCAGCGCCGGGACAGGGGGAATCTACGAGCAGTACTTC
v_gene: TRBV7-2; d_gene: .; j_gene: TRBJ1-4; abundance: few; CDR3aa: CASSSQGPGINEKLFF; CDR3nt: TGTGCCAGCAGCTCCCAGGGGCCAGGAATTAATGAAAAACTGTTTTTT
v_gene: TRBV20-1; d_gene: .; j_gene: TRBJ2-1; abundance: .; CDR3aa: CSARELAVGYNEQFF; CDR3nt: TGCAGTGCTAGAGAACTCGCGGTAGGATACAATGAGCAGTTCTTC
v_gene: TRBV27; d_gene: .; j_gene: TRBJ2-1; abundance: few; CDR3aa: CASRRSAGQAYNEQFF; CDR3nt: TGTGCCAGCAGGCGATCAGCGGGACAGGCTTACAATGAGCAGTTCTTC
v_gene: TRBV6-5; d_gene: .; j_gene: TRBJ1-1; abundance: .; CDR3aa: CASSYRPSMNTEAFF; CDR3nt: TGTGCCAGCAGTTACAGGCCGAGTATGAACACTGAAGCTTTCTTT
v_gene: TRBV6-2/TRBV6-3; d_gene: .; j_gene: TRBJ1-1; abundance: .; CDR3aa: CASSYSFLQMNTEAFF; CDR3nt: TGTGCCAGCAGTTACTCCTTCTTACAAATGAACACTGAAGCTTTCTTT
v_gene: TRBV2; d_gene: .; j_gene: TRBJ2-3; abundance: few; CDR3aa: CASSVSGASTDTQYF; CDR3nt: TGTGCCAGCAGTGTGTCAGGGGCTAGCACAGATACGCAGTATTTT
v_gene: TRBV4-3; d_gene: TRBD2; j_gene: TRBJ2-1; abundance: .; CDR3aa: CASCLGGPSNEQFF; CDR3nt: TGCGCCAGCTGCCTGGGAGGGCCGAGTAATGAGCAGTTCTTC
v_gene: TRBV3-1; d_gene: .; j_gene: TRBJ1-1; abundance: .; CDR3aa: CASSHQGSSSEAFF; CDR3nt: TGTGCCAGCAGCCATCAGGGGAGTTCGTCTGAAGCTTTCTTT
v_gene: TRBV29-1; d_gene: .; j_gene: TRBJ2-5; abundance: many; CDR3aa: CSVEAPGPWFETQYF; CDR3nt: TGCAGCGTTGAAGCTCCGGGCCCCTGGTTTGAGACCCAGTACTTC
v_gene: TRBV7-2; d_gene: TRBD2; j_gene: TRBJ2-7; abundance: few; CDR3aa: CASKRLAGGNEQYF; CDR3nt: TGTGCCAGCAAACGGCTAGCGGGGGGAAACGAGCAGTACTTC
v_gene: TRBV15; d_gene: .; j_gene: TRBJ2-1; abundance: .; CDR3aa: CATSRDGLGKGTPKSSYNEQFF; CDR3nt: TGTGCCACCAGCAGAGACGGACTAGGTAAGGGGACACCTAAGAGCTCCTACAATGAGCAGTTCTTC
v_gene: TRBV6-2/TRBV6-3; d_gene: .; j_gene: TRBJ1-2; abundance: .; CDR3aa: CASRRIYRDGYTF; CDR3nt: TGTGCCAGCCGGCGGATTTACAGGGATGGCTACACCTTC
v_gene: TRBV25-1; d_gene: .; j_gene: TRBJ2-5; abundance: .; CDR3aa: CASSERDKKETLYF; CDR3nt: TGTGCCAGCAGTGAAAGAGACAAAAAAGAGACCCTGTACTTC
v_gene: TRBV7-9; d_gene: .; j_gene: TRBJ2-7; abundance: few; CDR3aa: CASSLAKAAPYEQYF; CDR3nt: TGTGCCAGCAGCTTAGCGAAGGCAGCACCCTACGAGCAGTACTTC
v_gene: TRBV30; d_gene: TRBD1; j_gene: TRBJ1-4; abundance: .; CDR3aa: CAWSAGTEAPPNEKLFF; CDR3nt: TGTGCCTGGAGTGCCGGGACAGAGGCTCCTCCTAATGAAAAACTGTTTTTT
v_gene: TRBV7-9; d_gene: .; j_gene: TRBJ2-1; abundance: .; CDR3aa: CASSLGPPPDDEQFF; CDR3nt: TGTGCCAGCAGCTTAGGCCCACCCCCAGATGATGAGCAGTTCTTC
v_gene: TRBV27; d_gene: .; j_gene: TRBJ1-1; abundance: .; CDR3aa: CASRPQPDPLLNTEAFF; CDR3nt: TGTGCCAGCAGACCCCAGCCAGACCCCCTCTTGAACACTGAAGCTTTCTTT
v_gene: TRBV11-2; d_gene: .; j_gene: TRBJ1-6; abundance: few; CDR3aa: CASSLVPRENLNSPLHF; CDR3nt: TGTGCCAGCAGCTTGGTCCCCAGGGAAAATTTGAATTCACCCCTCCACTTT
v_gene: TRBV6-6; d_gene: .; j_gene: TRBJ2-7; abundance: few; CDR3aa: CASTPVGGAGYEQYF; CDR3nt: TGTGCCAGCACCCCAGTAGGGGGGGCAGGCTACGAGCAGTACTTC
v_gene: TRBV7-8; d_gene: .; j_gene: TRBJ1-2; abundance: .; CDR3aa: CASSLDSDGYTF; CDR3nt: TGTGCCAGCAGCTTAGATTCAGACGGCTACACCTTC
v_gene: TRBV10-3; d_gene: TRBD2; j_gene: TRBJ2-1; abundance: .; CDR3aa: CAISDILTSALGNEQFF; CDR3nt: TGTGCCATCAGTGATATTCTCACTAGCGCCTTAGGCAATGAGCAGTTCTTC
v_gene: TRBV6-1; d_gene: .; j_gene: TRBJ1-4; abundance: few; CDR3aa: CASTNAVRDRNEKLFF; CDR3nt: TGTGCCAGCACTAACGCAGTCCGGGATCGCAATGAAAAACTGTTTTTT
v_gene: TRBV10-3; d_gene: .; j_gene: TRBJ2-5; abundance: few; CDR3aa: CAISDSGTQETQYF; CDR3nt: TGTGCCATCAGTGATAGCGGAACTCAAGAGACCCAGTACTTC
v_gene: TRBV21-1; d_gene: .; j_gene: TRBJ2-1; abundance: .; CDR3aa: CASSRWRDSYNEQFF; CDR3nt: TGTGCCAGCAGCAGGTGGAGGGACTCCTACAATGAGCAGTTCTTC
v_gene: TRBV4-3; d_gene: TRBD2; j_gene: TRBJ2-1; abundance: .; CDR3aa: CASSQDPRGGDNEQFF; CDR3nt: TGCGCCAGCAGCCAAGATCCTCGCGGGGGTGACAATGAGCAGTTCTTC
v_gene: TRBV13; d_gene: TRBD2; j_gene: TRBJ2-4; abundance: many; CDR3aa: CASSFFELAGAVKNIQYF; CDR3nt: TGTGCCAGCAGCTTTTTTGAACTAGCGGGAGCCGTTAAAAACATTCAGTACTTC
v_gene: TRBV10-3; d_gene: .; j_gene: TRBJ1-4; abundance: few; CDR3aa: CAISEGRASGSEKLFF; CDR3nt: TGTGCCATCAGTGAAGGCAGGGCGAGTGGTAGTGAAAAACTGTTTTTT
v_gene: TRBV2; d_gene: .; j_gene: TRBJ2-5; abundance: few; CDR3aa: CASSERRGETQYF; CDR3nt: TGTGCCAGCAGTGAACGTAGAGGAGAGACCCAGTACTTC